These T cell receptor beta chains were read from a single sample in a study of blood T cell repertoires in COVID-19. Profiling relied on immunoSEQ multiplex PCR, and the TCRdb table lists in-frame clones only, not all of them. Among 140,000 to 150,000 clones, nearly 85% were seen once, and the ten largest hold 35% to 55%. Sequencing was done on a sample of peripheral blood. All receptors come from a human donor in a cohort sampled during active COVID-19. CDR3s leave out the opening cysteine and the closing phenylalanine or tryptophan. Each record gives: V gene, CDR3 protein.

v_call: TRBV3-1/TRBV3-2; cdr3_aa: ASSQRANTEAF
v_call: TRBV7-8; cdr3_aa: ASSFFVGNRPNQPQH
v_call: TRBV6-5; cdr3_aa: ASGDRDQPQH
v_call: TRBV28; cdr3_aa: ASSGGETPTQPQH
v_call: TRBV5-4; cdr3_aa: ASSPGTGARSREQY
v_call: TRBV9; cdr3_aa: ASSVAQGHYGYT
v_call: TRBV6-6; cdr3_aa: ASRARIRYEQY
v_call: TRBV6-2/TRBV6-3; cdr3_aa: ASSPPRGRRAGNNEQF
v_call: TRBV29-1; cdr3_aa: SVGRGSGQETQY
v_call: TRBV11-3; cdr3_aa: ASSREAGELF
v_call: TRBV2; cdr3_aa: ASSEGGQGNQPQH
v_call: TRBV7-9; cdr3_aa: ASSSGQGAPKETQY
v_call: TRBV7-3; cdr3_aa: ASSSRGGLSTDTQY
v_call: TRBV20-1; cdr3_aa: SGSTIDTQY
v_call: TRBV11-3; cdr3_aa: ASSPGTGDYNEQF
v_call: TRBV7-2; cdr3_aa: ASSLGLRGWNEQF
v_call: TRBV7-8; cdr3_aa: ASSLYSRETQY
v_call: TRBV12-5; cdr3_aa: ASGLSTDTQY
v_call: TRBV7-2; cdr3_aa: ASSGRDSLRNTIY
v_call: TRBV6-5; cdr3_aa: ASSPRQGAQY
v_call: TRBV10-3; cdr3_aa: AISDQRNNEQF
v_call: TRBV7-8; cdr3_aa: ASSTFGQGNPGEQY
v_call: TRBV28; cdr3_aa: ASSRLNDRYTLDAF
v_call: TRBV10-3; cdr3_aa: AITGTGGHEQF
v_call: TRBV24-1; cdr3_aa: ATSDVARDRGRNSPLH
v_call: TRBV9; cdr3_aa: ASSVEGSGNTIY
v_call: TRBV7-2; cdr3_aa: ASSMGGDPLAGQF
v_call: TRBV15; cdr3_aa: ATSSSGFHGYT
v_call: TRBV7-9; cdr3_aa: ASSTGGSSYEQY
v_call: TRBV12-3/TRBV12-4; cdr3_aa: ASSRQGGNIQY
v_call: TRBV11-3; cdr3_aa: ASSLAGFSGANVLT
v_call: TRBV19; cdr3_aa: ASSSGRSSSGANVLT
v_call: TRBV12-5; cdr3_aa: ASGPRVETQY
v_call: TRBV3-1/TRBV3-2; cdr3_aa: ASSQGPQTAYTEAF
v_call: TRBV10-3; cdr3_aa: AISASTSGGPGAQY
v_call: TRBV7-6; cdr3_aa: ASSPGVAQPQH
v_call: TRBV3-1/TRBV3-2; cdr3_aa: ASSQGSGLWGYT
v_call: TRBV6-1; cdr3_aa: ASSDGTGRLYTQY
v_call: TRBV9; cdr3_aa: ASSPTGGQPQH
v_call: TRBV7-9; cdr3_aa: ASSPGPGFKEKLF
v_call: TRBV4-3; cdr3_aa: ASSQTSGGHTGELF
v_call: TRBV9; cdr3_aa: ASSSGQGYGYT
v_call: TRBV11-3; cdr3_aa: ASSPRSYEQY
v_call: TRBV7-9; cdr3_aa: ASSLEAGSSDQPQH
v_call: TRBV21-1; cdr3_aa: ASSPKVGGSAGNTIY
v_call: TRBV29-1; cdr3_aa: ISGNTGELF
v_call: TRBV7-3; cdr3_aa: ASSLTVLSEQF
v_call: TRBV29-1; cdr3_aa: SVGGPSGANVLT
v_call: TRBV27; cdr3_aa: ASSYNRETQY
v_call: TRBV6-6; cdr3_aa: ASRQGGGYEQY
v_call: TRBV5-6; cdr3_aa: ASSLFGRPETQY
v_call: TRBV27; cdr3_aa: ASRRNLDTQY
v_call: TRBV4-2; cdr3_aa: ASSQDRGGVSDTQY
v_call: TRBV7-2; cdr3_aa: ASSLGGLAGRDTGELF
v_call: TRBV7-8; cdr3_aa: ASLTSGGPRRLYNEQF
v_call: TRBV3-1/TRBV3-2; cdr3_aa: ASSQGGWDRGDNEQF
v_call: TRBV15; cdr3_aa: ATSRGFVETQY
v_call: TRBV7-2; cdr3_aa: ASSLGQVNNSPLH
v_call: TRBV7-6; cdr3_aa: ASSNGETQY
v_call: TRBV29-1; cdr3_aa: SVARERDGYT